This T cell receptor beta chain was captured in a study of blood T cell repertoires in COVID-19. About the research overall: The United States, Italy and Spain were the sources of the acute and convalescent COVID-19 samples. PBMCs, B-cell-depleted T cells, or T cells provided the cDNA or gDNA that made up the material.

As originally analysed: Reference gene primer amplification yielded estimated nucleated cell counts. Some clones are missing from TCRdb's copy, which holds only in-frame ones; the method was immunoSEQ multiplex PCR. The V and J calls and clone size come from that table; D and trimming were worked out from the DNA. This table holds about 80,000 clones, around 83% found once. The V segment lost 4 bases and the J segment 7 bases; nucleotides outside the gene matches: 7. From germline, CDR1 is SGHNT and CDR2 YYREEE (reference sequence). This CDR3 comprises 15 residues. This chain joins TRBV5-4 and TRBJ2-7; 14 bases agree with TRBD2. The source of this sequence is a woman in her seventies with acute or convalescent COVID-19. Sequencing was carried out using peripheral blood. The CDR3 loop reads CASSQGTSGSREQYF. The CDR3 DNA sequence: TGTGCCAGCAGCCAAGGGACTAGCGGGAGTCGGGAGCAGTACTTC.